The 19 T cell receptor beta chains given below trace back to one sample, sequenced in a study of T cells in Graves' hyperthyroidism and ophthalmopathy. RNA transcripts were the template for amplifying TCR beta CDR3 regions. The HTBI primer set served for first-round RT-PCR of the TCR CDR3. TCRdb re-analysed the multiplex PCR reads in MiXCR, keeping a single row per CDR3 protein. The sample holds approximately 400,000 distinct CDR3 sequences, roughly 15% seen once. Specimen: blood. Source of these receptors: a young woman with Graves' ophthalmopathy.

This clonotype came up many times. This chain connects TRBV7-2 to TRBJ1-2; weak D call: TRBD1 (5 bases). The V end lost 4 bases, the J end lost 5 bases, and 14 bases lay between the germline ends. The germline CDR1 and CDR2 sequences are SGHTA and FQGNSA. This CDR3 spans 14 amino acids. The CDR3 sequence: CASSSAGKGYGYTF. The CDR3 DNA reads TGTGCCAGCAGCTCCGCCGGGAAGGGGTATGGCTACACCTTC.

This clonotype has a count of ten or more. The chain recombines TRBV28 with TRBJ2-5; 7 nucleotides match TRBD2. J gave up 3 bases and V 3 bases, and 1 base lay outside the gene matches. The CDR3 is 13 residues long. Looked up from germline, CDR1 is MDHEN and CDR2 is SYDVKM. CDR3 amino acids: CASSFAGEETQYF. For the CDR3, the DNA is TGTGCCAGCAGTTTTGCGGGGGAAGAGACCCAGTACTTC.

This clonotype was detected many times. CDR3 residues: CASSVKGPEQFF. The DNA of the CDR3 is TGTGCCAGCAGTGTTAAGGGTCCGGAGCAGTTCTTC. The chain couples TRBV6-1 to TRBJ2-1; D is unclear. The V gene lost 4 bases and the J gene lost 10 bases, with 11 bases spanning the gap. The CDR3 has 12 amino acids. CDR1 is MNHNS and CDR2 is SASEGT in the germline V gene.

This clonotype was seen a few times. The V gene is TRBV14, the J gene TRBJ1-6; D not resolved. V lost 4 bases to trimming and J lost 4 bases, with 11 bases between them. The germline V gene has CDR1 SGHDN and CDR2 FVKESK. CDR3 length: 15 residues. The CDR3 nucleotides are TGTGCCAGCAGCCGAAGGGATACTTATAATTCACCCCTCCACTTT. Residues: CASSRRDTYNSPLHF.

Concerning this clonotype: This sequence may be a read error, since a much larger clone differs from it by one base. The CDR3 does not close with the conserved phenylalanine or tryptophan, likely indicating a read error. This chain joins TRBV7-8 and TRBJ2-5; D is uncertain. CDR1 and CDR2 (germline): SGHVS, FQNEAQ. V dropped 5 bases and J dropped 3 bases, with 7 bases sitting between them. CDR3 length: 12 amino acids. The CDR3 sequence is CASSHHEETQYL. The CDR3 nucleotides are TGTGCCAGCAGCCACCACGAAGAGACCCAGTACCTC.

There are many counts of this clonotype. The rearrangement links TRBV6-1 to TRBJ2-7; TRBD1 matches at 7 bases. The CDR3 length is 15 residues. Germline CDR1 is MNHNS and CDR2 is SASEGT. V trimming: 9 bases; J trimming: 1 base; junction bases outside the gene matches: 12. CDR3 protein: CARIERGPGSYEQYF. The CDR3 DNA reads TGTGCCAGGATTGAAAGGGGGCCCGGTTCCTACGAGCAGTACTTC.

A few counts support this clonotype. Mismatch with germline at one junction end may stem from a read error. CDR3 nucleotide sequence: TGTGCCAGCAGACAGGAATACATGAACACTGAAGCTCTCTTT. It yields the protein CASRQEYMNTEALF. The chain couples TRBV6-2 or TRBV6-3 to TRBJ1-1; possible D gene TRBD1, 5 bases. The CDR3 sequence is 14 residues long. Germline CDR1 is MNHEY and CDR2 is SVGEGT.

This clonotype was seen ten or more times. The CDR3 region has the DNA TGTGCCAGCAGCCTAACTAGCGGGGGGTCCCACAATGAGCAGTTCTTC. Translation gives CASSLTSGGSHNEQFF. This sequence joins TRBV3-1 and TRBJ2-1, with 12 bases lining up with TRBD2. The V and J ends lost 4 bases and 5 bases, in that order; junction bases with no gene match: 6. Germline CDR1 LGHDT, CDR2 YNNKEL (reference sequence). CDR3 length equals 16 residues.

This clonotype has a count of ten or more. The chain joins TRBV13 to TRBJ2-7, with D perhaps matching TRBD2 (7 bases). Looked up from germline, CDR1 is PRHDT and CDR2 is FYEKMQ (reference sequence). CDR3 size: 14 residues. V was pared by 9 bases and J by 2 bases, with 17 bases between. This CDR3 reads CASSVGGRPYEQYF. CDR3 coding DNA: TGTGCCAGTAGCGTGGGGGGGCGACCCTACGAGCAGTACTTC.

The CDR3 sequence is CASSLGAAYEQYF. The CDR3 DNA follows: TGTGCCAGCAGTTTGGGGGCTGCCTACGAGCAGTACTTC. The rearrangement links TRBV28 to TRBJ2-7; a weak D match, TRBD1 (6 bases). V lost 3 bases and J lost 2, with 8 bases in between. Germline CDR1 and CDR2: MDHEN and SYDVKM. CDR3 size: 13 residues.

This clonotype appeared many times. This chain links TRBV7-2 with TRBJ1-2; TRBD1 aligns across 12 bases. With 6 bases clipped from V and 6 bases from J, the junction kept 5 bases outside the gene matches. This CDR3 contains 14 residues. Germline V gene lookup returns CDR1 SGHTA and CDR2 FQGNSA. Here the CDR3 DNA reads TGTGCCAGCAGGCCCGGGACAGGGGGCCATGGCTACACCTTC. It yields the protein CASRPGTGGHGYTF.

This clonotype was picked up many times. CDR3 sequence (DNA): TGTGCCAGCAACTTGGACAGGCGCTACGAGCAGTACTTC. This sequence encodes CASNLDRRYEQYF. The chain uses TRBV11-2 and TRBJ2-7; 7 bases map to TRBD1. The germline CDR1 and CDR2 sequences are SGHAT and FQNNGV. With 7 bases clipped from V and 3 bases from J, the junction kept 6 bases outside the gene matches. The CDR3 is 13 residues long. Full variable domain (missing parts from reference TRBV11-2 and TRBJ2-7): EAGVAQSPRYKIIEKRQSVAFWCNPISGHATLYWYQQILGQGPKLLIQFQNNGVVDDSQLPKDRFSAERLKGVDSTLKIQPAKLEDSAVYLCASNLDRRYEQYFGPGTRLTVT.

Worth noting for this clonotype: This may be a read error: a much more frequent sequence differs by one nucleotide. The chain uses TRBV6-2 or TRBV6-3 and TRBJ2-5; 10 bases are shared with TRBD1. Germline values: CDR1 MNHEY, CDR2 SVGEGT. The CDR3 runs to 14 residues. The CDR3 loop is CAGSRDRGMETQYF. In DNA, the CDR3 is TGTGCCGGCAGTCGGGACAGGGGTATGGAGACCCAGTACTTC.

This clonotype was counted many times. The V and J genes are TRBV11-2 and TRBJ1-3, with D possibly matching TRBD1 (6 bases). Germline V CDR1 and CDR2: SGHAT, FQNNGV. This CDR3 has 15 amino acids. Trimming took 4 bases from V and 0 from J, leaving 10 bases between them. The CDR3 is CASSWDTYSGNTIYF. In nucleotides, the CDR3 is TGTGCCAGCAGCTGGGACACGTACTCTGGAAACACCATATATTTT.

This clonotype was observed many times. The V call is TRBV7-9, the J call TRBJ2-1; the D is unclear. The germline V gene encodes CDR1 SEHNR and CDR2 FQNEAQ (reference sequence). The V gene lost 4 bases and the J gene lost 15 bases, with 10 bases spanning the gap. The CDR3 has 10 residues. CDR3 nucleotides: TGTGCCAGCAGCTATAATGAGTGGTTCTTC. Translating it yields CASSYNEWFF.

Ten or more counts support this clonotype. The chain has TRBV2 and TRBJ1-5; D possibly corresponds to TRBD1 (6 bases). The V end lost 6 bases, the J end lost 0 bases, and 12 bases lay between the germline ends. The CDR3 has 15 residues. Per germline, CDR1 SNHLY and CDR2 FYNNEI. The CDR3 DNA reads as TGTGCCAGCAGCAACAGGGATTATAGCAATCAGCCCCAGCATTTT. This codes for CASSNRDYSNQPQHF.

The sample holds many counts of this clonotype. The chain combines TRBV27 with TRBJ2-3; D is unresolved. Trimming shortened V by 5 bases and J by 3 bases, and 21 bases separated the two germline ends. The CDR3 runs 17 residues. In germline, CDR1 is MNHEY, CDR2 SMNVEV (reference sequence). DNA for the CDR3: TGTGCCAGCAGTCCCCCAAGGGTGGGGATATCGACAGATACGCAGTATTTT. Residues: CASSPPRVGISTDTQYF.

At least ten counts were recorded for this clonotype. The genes are TRBV28 and TRBJ2-7; the D gene is possibly TRBD2 (7 bases). This CDR3 comprises 13 residues. The V gene lost 8 bases and the J gene lost 5 bases, with 16 bases spanning the gap. The germline CDR1 and CDR2 sequences are MDHEN and SYDVKM. CDR3 region: CASWGLAVNEQYF. The DNA of the CDR3 is TGTGCCAGCTGGGGGCTAGCGGTGAACGAGCAGTACTTC.

The chain combines TRBV10-3 with TRBJ2-3; a weak D match, TRBD1 (5 bases). V lost 2 bases to trimming and J lost 1 base, with 13 bases between them. This CDR3 is built from 16 residues. Germline V gives CDR1 ENHRY, CDR2 SYGVKD. The DNA for the CDR3 is TGTGCCATCAGTGAGGTCTGGGGCAGTGGCACAGATACGCAGTATTTT. It encodes CAISEVWGSGTDTQYF.